This T cell receptor (beta chain) is drawn from a study of CD8+ T cells in alopecia areata (dated by TCRdb to the late 2010s). A note on the overall study: Treated patients were enrolled in an open-label pilot trial of oral tofacitinib, 5 to 10 mg twice daily, for moderate-to-severe alopecia areata. Scalp tissue and sorted CD4+ and CD8+ peripheral blood T cells from patchy and totalis/universalis alopecia areata patients and from healthy controls were covered by human TCRbeta sequencing. Tofacitinib-treated patients had biopsies at baseline and at 4 and 24 weeks of treatment, with a later scalp biopsy in several patients. Patients received tofacitinib for 6 to 18 months and were then followed off drug for 6 months to check for delayed response and recurrence. Amplification of TCRbeta CDR3 regions was done by immunoSEQ multiplex PCR using 35 Vbeta forward primers and 13 Jbeta reverse primers. Clonality in the scalp was compared among normal scalp (n=4), patchy alopecia areata scalp (n=8), and alopecia totalis/universalis scalp (n=8). RNA came from the PAXgene miRNA kit for fixed scalp, the miRNeasy kit for PBMCs, and the RNeasy kit for mouse skin. The study used high-throughput TCRbeta sequencing to examine T cell clonal expansion in alopecia areata, in both the C3H/HeJ mouse model and human patients. In treated patients, disease severity was measured using the SALT score, which gives the percentage of scalp surface area affected.

The time point label for this specimen denotes: around 4 weeks on oral tofacitinib. In the paper's terms, the treatment or condition label means: oral pan-JAK inhibitor, 5-10 mg twice daily. From alopecia areata patients, peripheral blood was collected along with lesional scalp punch biopsies. After PBMCs were isolated by density centrifugation and stained for CD3, CD4 and CD8, a FACSAria was used to sort CD4+ and CD8+ T cells. Overall results and qualifications from the work: Because the treated cohort was small and included a single nonresponder, larger studies are needed to assess links between baseline CD8+ expansion and response. Compared with normal scalp, lesional scalp had higher clonality and more expanded CD8+ clones, particularly in alopecia totalis/universalis, a pattern that suggests antigenic drive. Unlike mouse skin, which is dominated by gammadelta T cells, normal human skin has resident alphabeta T cells that are also sequenced, and this complicates analysis of the scalp TCR repertoire. Shared TCR sequences between patients were less evident than in mice, which may be partly attributable to HLA diversity in the patient population. Scalp clonality and the number of expanded CD8+ clones among the top 100 scalp clones were significantly decreased by tofacitinib. Many expanded lesional clones were found to persist in scalp and blood during tofacitinib treatment, and relapse after treatment cessation may be partly explained by this persistence.

The germline ends are 19 bases apart after V is trimmed by 4 bases and J by 2 bases. CDR1 and CDR2, looked up from the germline V gene, are SGHRS and YFSETQ. The CDR3 covers 16 residues, taking in both the cysteine and the phenylalanine. The CDR3 DNA has 48 bases and is translated from base 1. This clone was counted between two and nine times. Its antigen specificity is not known. No much larger clone exists at a distance of one base, and base qualities are not known. Library preparation was by the immunoSEQ multiplex PCR assay. To provide template for TCR sequencing, every sample had RNA extracted and reverse transcribed into cDNA. SuperScript III was used for first-strand cDNA synthesis, primed with a 2:1 mix of oligo-dT and random hexamers. A synthetic immune receptor repertoire was used to gauge amplification bias, and whatever bias remained was removed computationally. Per the source publication's procedure: After raw reads were preprocessed to remove errors, the CDR3 was defined following IMGT conventions as running from the conserved cysteine to phenylalanine. Clonality was computed by normalizing Shannon entropy by log2 of the number of productive unique TCRs and subtracting the result from 1. Whether each scalp clone was CD4 or CD8 was inferred by checking scalp TCRbeta sequences against the CD4 and CD8 repertoires from sorted blood. Imported from immuneACCESS, the table was reduced by TCRdb to in-frame sequences with V and J called. These copies leave out some clones; in studies compared against another copy, an unresolved V gene accounts for under half, and the cause of the remainder is not known. The V and J calls and clone size were taken over from that table, and D and trimming were inferred from the DNA. This sample holds about 130,000 clones; 45% to 60% were observed only once. The top ten hold more than 15% of the sample.

The chain uses TRBV5-1 and TRBJ2-7; the best D guess is TRBD2, with 7 bases matching. Source: CD8+ T cells sorted from blood, taken at week 4, from a patient treated with tofacitinib. This clonotype originated in a human donor with alopecia areata. The DNA is as follows: TGCGCCAGCAGCCCCTTTGGTTGGCGGGGGCCCTACGAGCAGTACTTC. Its amino acids are CASSPFGWRGPYEQYF. The CDR3, completed at both ends by the reference TRBV5-1 and TRBJ2-7 genes, gives the full variable domain KAGVTQTPRYLIKTRGQQVTLSCSPISGHRSVSWYQQTPGQGLQFLFEYFSETQRNKGNFPGRFSGRQFSNSRSEMNVSTLELGDSALYLCASSPFGWRGPYEQYFGPGTRLTVT.